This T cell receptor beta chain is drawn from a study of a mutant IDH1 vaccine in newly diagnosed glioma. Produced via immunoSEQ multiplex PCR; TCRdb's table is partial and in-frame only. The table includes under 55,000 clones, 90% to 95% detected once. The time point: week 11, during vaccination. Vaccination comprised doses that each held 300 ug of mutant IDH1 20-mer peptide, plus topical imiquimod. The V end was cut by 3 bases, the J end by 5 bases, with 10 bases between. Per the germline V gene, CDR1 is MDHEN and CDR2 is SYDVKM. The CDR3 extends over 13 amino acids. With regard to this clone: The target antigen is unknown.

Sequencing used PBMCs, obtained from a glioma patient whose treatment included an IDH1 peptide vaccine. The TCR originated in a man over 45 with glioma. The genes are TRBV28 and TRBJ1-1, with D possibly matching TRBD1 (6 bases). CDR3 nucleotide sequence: TGTGCCAGCAGTTTGGGGGCGGAAACTGAAGCTTTCTTT. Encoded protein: CASSLGAETEAFF.